A selection of T cell receptor beta chains follows, all from one sample in a study of blood T cell repertoires in COVID-19. Generated by immunoSEQ multiplex PCR, the TCRdb table keeps only in-frame clones and is missing some. The table shows 300,000 to 400,000 clones, with roughly 89% occurring only once. The sequenced sample consisted of peripheral blood. Every receptor here comes from a man aged 30 to 39 with COVID-19, enrolled during active disease. CDR3s include the opening cysteine and the closing phenylalanine or tryptophan. A D gene is named only where the DNA matches it firmly. Only some rows state a clone size, as once, few, many or a class for expanded clones.

length,J,size,V,D,CDR3,DNA
14,TRBJ1-4,-,TRBV29-1,-,CSVEDPYLGEKLFF,TGCAGCGTTGAAGATCCCTATCTCGGGGAAAAACTGTTTTTT
13,TRBJ2-7,-,TRBV24-1,-,CATSDADRHEQYF,TGTGCCACCAGTGACGCCGACAGGCACGAGCAGTACTTC
17,TRBJ1-4,-,TRBV3-1/TRBV3-2,TRBD1,CASSQGDRGFTNEKLFF,TGTGCCAGCAGCCAAGGGGACAGGGGGTTCACTAATGAAAAACTGTTTTTT
19,TRBJ1-5,-,TRBV6-2/TRBV6-3,TRBD1,CASSYPRGVTGVRNQPQHF,TGTGCCAGCAGTTACCCACGAGGGGTTACAGGGGTCAGGAATCAGCCCCAGCATTTT
14,TRBJ2-5,-,TRBV19,TRBD1,CASSTGTVQETQYF,TGTGCCAGTAGTACCGGGACAGTCCAAGAGACCCAGTACTTC
13,TRBJ1-4,-,TRBV2,TRBD1,CASRGQPNEKLFF,TGTGCCAGCAGGGGACAGCCTAATGAAAAACTGTTTTTT
18,TRBJ2-1,-,TRBV7-2,TRBD2,CASTAGGPVLSSYNEQFF,TGTGCCAGCACCGCGGGAGGGCCCGTTTTAAGCTCCTACAATGAGCAGTTCTTC
15,TRBJ2-7,-,TRBV20-1,-,CSASGSAQGLNEQYF,TGCAGTGCTAGTGGTTCGGCACAGGGCTTGAACGAGCAGTACTTC
14,TRBJ1-1,-,TRBV6-5,-,CATSRKERGTEAFF,TGTGCCACCTCACGCAAAGAGCGGGGCACTGAAGCTTTCTTT
14,TRBJ1-3,-,TRBV7-3,-,CASGLRERGNTIYF,TGTGCCAGCGGTCTCCGCGAACGAGGAAACACCATATATTTT
15,TRBJ1-5,-,TRBV7-3,TRBD1,CASSSKTGRGQPQHF,TGTGCCAGCAGCTCAAAGACAGGGAGAGGCCAGCCCCAGCATTTT
14,TRBJ1-6,-,TRBV7-2,-,CASSLAVQVSPLHF,TGTGCCAGCAGCTTAGCCGTTCAGGTGTCACCCCTCCACTTT
13,TRBJ2-1,-,TRBV5-1,-,CASSVHRDDEQFF,TGCGCCAGCAGCGTCCACAGGGACGATGAGCAGTTCTTC
15,TRBJ1-5,-,TRBV28,-,CASSRTTGANQPQHF,TGTGCCAGCAGCCGGACTACAGGAGCCAATCAGCCCCAGCATTTT
19,TRBJ1-2,-,TRBV7-9,TRBD1,CASSPRRRQGPLEMGGYTF,TGTGCCAGCAGCCCCCGACGCCGACAGGGGCCTCTAGAAATGGGTGGCTACACCTTC
16,TRBJ1-5,few,TRBV27,-,CASSPYPRTANQPQHF,TGTGCCAGCAGTCCATATCCCCGGACAGCAAATCAGCCCCAGCATTTT
15,TRBJ2-4,-,TRBV6-2/TRBV6-3,-,CASSYSLLAKNIQYF,TGTGCCAGCAGTTATAGCTTACTAGCCAAAAACATTCAGTACTTC
12,TRBJ1-2,-,TRBV12-3/TRBV12-4,TRBD1,CASSLGQGGTTF,TGTGCCAGCAGTTTAGGTCAGGGGGGAACCACCTTC
12,TRBJ2-4,-,TRBV10-1,-,CASSGLWNIQYF,TGCGCCAGCTCAGGTCTATGGAACATTCAGTACTTC
15,TRBJ2-2,-,TRBV25-1,TRBD2,CASSAGLAGTGELFF,TGTGCCAGCAGTGCGGGACTAGCGGGGACCGGGGAGCTGTTTTTT
14,TRBJ1-1,-,TRBV9,-,CASSVGQGGTEAFF,TGTGCCAGCAGCGTAGGCCAGGGAGGGACTGAAGCTTTCTTT
15,TRBJ2-1,-,TRBV4-1,-,CASSQGGRGYNEQFF,TGCGCCAGCAGCCAAGGGGGCAGGGGATACAATGAGCAGTTCTTC
11,TRBJ1-1,-,TRBV11-2,TRBD1,CASSLTGGAFF,TGTGCCAGCAGCTTAACAGGGGGAGCTTTCTTT
14,TRBJ2-7,-,TRBV7-2,TRBD1,CASSRDRGSYEQYF,TGTGCCAGCAGCCGGGACAGGGGTTCCTACGAGCAGTACTTC
13,TRBJ2-7,-,TRBV5-6,TRBD1,CASSPRDSYEQYF,TGTGCCAGCAGCCCCAGGGACAGCTACGAGCAGTACTTC
14,TRBJ1-2,-,TRBV19,TRBD1,CASIPDRATYGYTF,TGTGCCAGTATCCCGGACAGGGCAACCTATGGCTACACCTTC
14,TRBJ2-2,-,TRBV5-1,-,CASSSQGIAGELFF,TGCGCCAGCAGCTCCCAGGGGATCGCCGGGGAGCTGTTTTTT
18,TRBJ2-5,-,TRBV24-1,TRBD1,CATSDFLQPGTAKETQYF,TGTGCCACCAGTGATTTCCTTCAACCCGGGACAGCTAAAGAGACCCAGTACTTC
17,TRBJ2-1,-,TRBV10-3,TRBD1,CAISDLRTGGSYNEQFF,TGTGCCATCAGTGACCTTAGAACAGGGGGCTCCTACAATGAGCAGTTCTTC
14,TRBJ1-4,-,TRBV4-3,-,CASSQAGVNEKLFF,TGCGCCAGCAGCCAAGCCGGGGTTAATGAAAAACTGTTTTTT
14,TRBJ1-2,-,TRBV28,-,CALSGGTANYGYTF,TGTGCTCTGTCCGGAGGTACAGCTAACTATGGCTACACCTTC